This T cell receptor (beta chain) was captured by sequencing in a study of identical twins. MiXCR was run by TCRdb on the 5' RACE reads, yielding one entry per CDR3 protein. The table includes approximately 700,000 distinct CDR3 sequences, approximately 6% detected once. This clonotype was seen many times. In germline, CDR1 is SGHRS, CDR2 YFSETQ. The CDR3 length is 12 residues. With 7 bases removed from V and 0 bases from J, the gap between germline ends came to 5 bases. The specimen sequenced was naive T cells sorted from blood. V is TRBV5-1 and J is TRBJ2-1; D is unclear. This clonotype was obtained from a man aged 18 to 35 in good health. The CDR3 spells CASWSSYNEQFF. CDR3 nucleotides: TGCGCCAGCTGGAGCTCCTACAATGAGCAGTTCTTC.